This TCR beta chain was found in a study of cytomegalovirus exposure and HLA in healthy donors. Study-level results: HLA alleles were associated with 16,000 or so TCR beta sequences in a later analysis at 0.05 false discovery rate.

From germline, CDR1 is MNHEY and CDR2 SVGAGI. The CDR3 length is 14 residues. V shed 2 bases, J shed 6 bases, and the junction held 2 bases outside the gene matches. In the PCR, 60 Vbeta and 13 Jbeta primers were used. Profiled with immunoSEQ multiplex PCR; TCRdb holds only in-frame clones, not every one. The table includes more than 100,000 clones, around two thirds detected once. To note about this clone: The antigen remains undetermined.

Source material: PBMCs. V and J are TRBV6-5 and TRBJ1-5; 9 bases align to TRBD1. The source is a woman in her thirties or forties in good health and CMV-seropositive. CDR3 protein: CASSYGTGFQPQHF. The DNA of the CDR3 is TGTGCCAGCAGTTACGGGACAGGGTTTCAGCCCCAGCATTTT.